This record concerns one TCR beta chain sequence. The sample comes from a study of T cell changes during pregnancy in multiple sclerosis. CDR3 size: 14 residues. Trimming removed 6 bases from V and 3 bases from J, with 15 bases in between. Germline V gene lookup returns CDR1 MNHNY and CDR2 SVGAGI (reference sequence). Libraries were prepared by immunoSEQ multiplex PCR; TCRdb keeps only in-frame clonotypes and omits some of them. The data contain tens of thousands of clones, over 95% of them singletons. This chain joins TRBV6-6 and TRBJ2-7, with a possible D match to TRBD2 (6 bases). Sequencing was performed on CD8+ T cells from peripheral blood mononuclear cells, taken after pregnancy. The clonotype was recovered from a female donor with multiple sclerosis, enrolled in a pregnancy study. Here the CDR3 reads CASSAGRDRYEQYF. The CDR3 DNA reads TGTGCCAGCAGCGCAGGGCGGGACCGCTACGAGCAGTACTTC.